Following are 5 T cell receptor beta chains from one sample sequenced in a study of Ad26.COV2.S vaccination and SARS-CoV-2 variants. Repertoires were generated with immunoSEQ multiplex PCR, while TCRdb's copy carries only in-frame clones and drops some. The table includes 350,000 to 500,000 clones, roughly 89% detected once. The treatment denotes: approximately 18 received Ad26.COV2.S at low or high dose, single or two shots; roughly 5 received placebo; per-sample allocation not given. Each sample was drawn 63 days after the first injection (of vaccine or placebo). Sequenced material: peripheral blood, taken in a trial of Ad26.COV2.S vaccine versus placebo. Receptors originate from a person aged 18-65 years who received the Ad26.COV2.S COVID-19 vaccine or a placebo.

V usage is TRBV4-3 and J usage is TRBJ2-7, with D perhaps TRBD2 (5 bases). CDR1 is LGHNA and CDR2 is YSLEER in the germline V gene. The CDR3 consists of 13 residues. V was trimmed by 2 bases and J by 1 base, leaving 6 bases between them. In DNA form, the CDR3 reads TGCGCCAGCAGCCAACCGGGATCCTACGAGCAGTACTTC. Its protein is CASSQPGSYEQYF.

For the CDR3, the DNA is TGTGCCAGCAGTTTTACAGGGGAAAGGAATCAGCCCCAGCATTTT. Its protein product is CASSFTGERNQPQHF. The J gene is TRBJ1-5, the V gene TRBV27; 7 nucleotides line up with TRBD1. The V and J ends lost 3 bases and 4 bases, in that order; junction bases with no gene match: 6. This CDR3 spans 15 amino acids. Germline assignment: CDR1 MNHEY and CDR2 SMNVEV (reference sequence).

The genes are TRBV5-1 and TRBJ2-1, with D hard to call. From germline, CDR1 is SGHRS and CDR2 YFSETQ. Deletions cut 0 bases from V and 2 bases from J, with 6 bases between. This CDR3 has 14 amino acids. As DNA, the CDR3 is TGCGCCAGCAGCTTGGGAGAGACCTACAATGAGCAGTTCTTC. Amino acids: CASSLGETYNEQFF.

The chain combines TRBV2 with TRBJ1-2, with TRBD1 identical over 10 bases. V trimming: 7 bases; J trimming: 2 bases; junction bases outside the gene matches: 4. The CDR3 loop spans 14 amino acids. The germline gives CDR1 SNHLY, CDR2 FYNNEI. The CDR3 DNA reads as TGTGCCAGCAACAGGGACAGGGGAAACTATGGCTACACCTTC. Amino acids: CASNRDRGNYGYTF.

The chain carries TRBV7-9 and TRBJ2-3; no firm D call. Germline V gene lookup returns CDR1 SEHNR and CDR2 FQNEAQ (reference sequence). V was cut by 4 bases and J by 0 bases, with 11 bases left in between. This CDR3 region has 15 residues. The CDR3 loop is CASSSPPGSTDTQYF. The DNA for the CDR3 is TGTGCCAGCAGCTCCCCCCCCGGGAGCACAGATACGCAGTATTTT.